Each of the 13 T cell receptor beta chains below was sequenced from the same sample in a study of blood T cell repertoires in COVID-19. Sequenced by immunoSEQ multiplex PCR; TCRdb stores in-frame clones only, minus some. The sample holds 100,000 or so clones, approximately 90% seen once. The sample was peripheral blood. The source is a woman between 50 and 59 years old with COVID-19, enrolled during active disease.

The table lists this clone with a few counts. This chain joins TRBV28 and TRBJ2-7; TRBD1 matches at 10 bases. V shed 4 bases and J 3 bases; nucleotides not matched to a gene: 6. Germline CDR1 MDHEN, CDR2 SYDVKM. The CDR3 extends over 15 amino acids. CDR3 coding DNA: TGTGCCAGCAGTTCGGGGACAGGGGCCTTCTACGAGCAGTACTTC. Its protein is CASSSGTGAFYEQYF.

The chain joins TRBV18 to TRBJ2-1, with 11 bases aligning to TRBD1. V dropped 0 bases and J dropped 5; count of bases not matched to a gene: 3. Germline V lookup: CDR1 KGHSH, CDR2 LQKENI. The CDR3 has 16 amino acids. CDR3 bases: TGTGCCAGCTCACCACCTGGACAGGGGGCCCACAATGAGCAGTTCTTC. Translated, it gives CASSPPGQGAHNEQFF.

The chain links TRBV29-1 to TRBJ1-1; no reliable D call. The CDR3 is 14 residues long. Trimming shortened V by 1 base and J by 5 bases, and 14 bases separated the two germline ends. The V gene's germline CDR1 is SQVTM and CDR2 ANQGSEA. The CDR3 sequence: CSVEAPAGKTEAFF. The CDR3 DNA sequence: TGCAGCGTTGAAGCCCCCGCCGGGAAGACTGAAGCTTTCTTT.

CDR3 loop: CASSFTQGYEKLFF. As DNA, the CDR3 is TGTGCCAGCAGCTTTACCCAGGGTTACGAAAAACTGTTTTTT. V and J are TRBV11-3 and TRBJ1-4; possible D gene TRBD1, 5 bases. The CDR3 loop spans 14 amino acids. CDR1 is SGHNT, CDR2 YENEEA, per germline. V lost 3 bases to trimming and J lost 8 bases, with 13 bases between them.

The rearrangement uses TRBV6-5 and TRBJ2-7; tentative D call: TRBD1 (7 bases). CDR1 is MNHEY, CDR2 SVGAGI, per germline. CDR3 length equals 14 residues. V lost 9 bases and J 5 bases, leaving 20 bases between the germline ends. This CDR3 reads CASSKGQGGNEQYF. In DNA, the CDR3 is TGTGCCAGTTCAAAAGGGCAGGGGGGTAACGAGCAGTACTTC.

The gene calls are TRBV19 and TRBJ1-1; the match to TRBD1 covers 7 bases. CDR3 length equals 14 residues. The germline V gene has CDR1 LNHDA and CDR2 SQIVND (reference sequence). V lost 7 bases and J lost 0; bases outside the gene matches: 5. As DNA, the CDR3 is TGTGCCAGTAACCGGGGGACAGTGAACACTGAAGCTTTCTTT. Encoded protein: CASNRGTVNTEAFF. Variable domain in full (rest from reference TRBV19 and TRBJ1-1): DGGITQSPKYLFRKEGQNVTLSCEQNLNHDAMYWYRQDPGQGLRLIYYSQIVNDFQKGDIAEGYSVSREKKESFPLTVTSAQKNPTAFYLCASNRGTVNTEAFFGQGTRLTVV.

The rearrangement links TRBV30 to TRBJ1-6; D remains ambiguous. Germline CDR1 is GTSNPN and CDR2 is SVGIG (reference sequence). The CDR3 covers 14 residues. V was pared by 0 bases and J by 4 bases, with 7 bases between. The CDR3 nucleotides read TGTGCCTGGAGTGTAAACAGATATAATTCACCCCTCCACTTT. As protein: CAWSVNRYNSPLHF. The variable domain in full, with the rest retrieved from reference TRBV30 and TRBJ1-6, is SQTIHQWPATLVQPVGSPLSLECTVEGTSNPNLYWYRQAAGRGLQLLFYSVGIGQISSEVPQNLSASRPQDRQFILSSKKLLLSDSGFYLCAWSVNRYNSPLHFGNGTRLTVT.

This chain uses TRBV5-1 with TRBJ1-1; 8 bases fit TRBD1. V trimming: 5 bases; J trimming: 1 base; junction bases outside the gene matches: 7. Germline CDR1 reads SGHRS; CDR2 reads YFSETQ. The CDR3 contains 15 residues. The CDR3 nucleotides read TGCGCCAGCAGGTTAGCCGGGACAGGGAACACTGAAGCTTTCTTT. It translates to CASRLAGTGNTEAFF.

The chain recombines TRBV18 with TRBJ1-3; D is undetermined. V shed 0 bases and J shed 4 bases, with 7 bases lying between them. Germline CDR1 and CDR2: KGHSH and LQKENI. The CDR3 runs to 14 residues. The CDR3 sequence: CASSPPARGNTIYF. CDR3 nucleotide sequence: TGTGCCAGCTCACCACCGGCGAGGGGAAACACCATATATTTT.

The genes are TRBV5-4 and TRBJ2-3, with 7 bases lining up with TRBD1. Looked up from germline, CDR1 is SGHNT and CDR2 is YYREEE (reference sequence). The length of the CDR3 is 13 residues. J gave up 5 bases and V 4 bases, and 4 bases lay outside the gene matches. The chain's CDR3 is CASSRQGEDTQYF. The CDR3 bases are TGTGCCAGCAGCCGGCAGGGGGAAGATACGCAGTATTTT.

The V call is TRBV10-1, the J call TRBJ1-1; 7 bases map to TRBD1. V lost 4 bases to trimming and J lost 1 base; unmatched junction nucleotides: 3. The germline gives CDR1 WNHNN, CDR2 SYGVQD (reference sequence). This CDR3 is 14 amino acids long. The DNA for the CDR3 is TGCGCCAGCAGTGCGGGGACAGAGAACACTGAAGCTTTCTTT. It yields the protein CASSAGTENTEAFF.

J is TRBJ1-4 and V is TRBV29-1, with 10 bases fitting TRBD1. This CDR3 comprises 14 residues. Losses at the gene ends were 3 bases for V and 10 bases for J; bases not matched to a gene: 8. The germline CDR1 and CDR2 sequences are SQVTM and ANQGSEA. CDR3 bases: TGCAGCGTTGAGGTCGACAGGGGGCGTCCAAAACTGTTTTTT. Translation: CSVEVDRGRPKLFF.

The rearrangement joins TRBV7-2 to TRBJ2-4; no firm D call. This CDR3 region has 15 residues. Germline CDR1 reads SGHTA; CDR2 reads FQGNSA. The germline V and J ends were trimmed by 5 bases and 0 bases, with 11 bases remaining between them. The CDR3 coding sequence is TGTGCCAGCAGCCCCGACCGGGTAGCCAAAAACATTCAGTACTTC. This translates into CASSPDRVAKNIQYF.